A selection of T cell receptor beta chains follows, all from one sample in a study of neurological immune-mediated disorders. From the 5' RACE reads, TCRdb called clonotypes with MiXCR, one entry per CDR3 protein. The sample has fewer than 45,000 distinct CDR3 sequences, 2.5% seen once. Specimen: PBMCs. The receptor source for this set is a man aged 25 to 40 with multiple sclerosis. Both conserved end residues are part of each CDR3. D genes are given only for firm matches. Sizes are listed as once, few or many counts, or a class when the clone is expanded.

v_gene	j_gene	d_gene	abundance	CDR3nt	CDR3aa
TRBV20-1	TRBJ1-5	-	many	TGCAGTGCTAGAGATCTTAGTGTATCCCAGCCCCAGCATTTT	CSARDLSVSQPQHF
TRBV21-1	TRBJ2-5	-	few	TGTGCCAGCAGCAAAGAGGGGGAGGTGACGCAGATGGATCAAGAGACCCAGTACTTC	CASSKEGEVTQMDQETQYF
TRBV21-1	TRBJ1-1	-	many	TGTGCCAGCACCACGACCCCGGTGGGGCCTGAAGCTTTCTTT	CASTTTPVGPEAFF
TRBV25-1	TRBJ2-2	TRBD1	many	TGTGCCAGCAGTAGGACAGGCCTCGCGAACACCGGGGAGCTGTTTTTT	CASSRTGLANTGELFF
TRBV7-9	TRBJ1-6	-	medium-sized	TGTGCCAGCAGCTTAGAGTCTTCGGCCCGAGTTTACCACTTT	CASSLESSARVYHF
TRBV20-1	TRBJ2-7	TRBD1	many	TGCAGTGCTAGAGATCGACAGGGTTTCAACGAGCAGTACTTC	CSARDRQGFNEQYF
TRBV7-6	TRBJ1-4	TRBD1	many	TGTGCCAGCAGCACAGGGACAGTTAACGGTGATGAAAAACTGTTTTTT	CASSTGTVNGDEKLFF
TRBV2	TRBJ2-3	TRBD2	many	TGTGCCACCAACTTCGGCGGGAGGGTTAGCACAGATACGCAGTATTTT	CATNFGGRVSTDTQYF
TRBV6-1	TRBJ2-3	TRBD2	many	TGTGCCAGCAGTGAAGCGCTAGCGGGGGGCACAGATACGCAGTATTTT	CASSEALAGGTDTQYF
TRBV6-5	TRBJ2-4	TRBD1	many	TGTGCCAGCAGGATGGACAGGGGGCGAAACATTCAGTACTTC	CASRMDRGRNIQYF
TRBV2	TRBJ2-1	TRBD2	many	TGTGCCAGCAGCCCTAGCGGGGGACGCTCCTACAATGAGCAGTTCTTC	CASSPSGGRSYNEQFF
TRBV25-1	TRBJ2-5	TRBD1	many	TGTGCCAGCAACCTGGGGGCAGGGGGTCAAGAGACCCAGTACTTC	CASNLGAGGQETQYF
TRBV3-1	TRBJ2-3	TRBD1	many	TGTGCCAGCAGCCCAGGGGGCAGAAGCACAGATACGCAGTATTTT	CASSPGGRSTDTQYF
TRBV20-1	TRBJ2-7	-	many	TGCAGTGCTAGAGATCCAGACAGAACCTACGAGCAGTACTTC	CSARDPDRTYEQYF
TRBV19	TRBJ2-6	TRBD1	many	TGTGCCAGTAGTTCAGGGGGCTTTGGGGCCAACGTCCTGACTTTC	CASSSGGFGANVLTF
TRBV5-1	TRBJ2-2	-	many	TGCGCCAGCAGCTTAGGGCCTCCGAACACCGGGGAGCTGTTTTTT	CASSLGPPNTGELFF
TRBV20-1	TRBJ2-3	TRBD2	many	TGCAGTGTCCGGGGGGGAGGCCGTGGAGGGACGGGGACAGATACGCAGTATTTT	CSVRGGGRGGTGTDTQYF
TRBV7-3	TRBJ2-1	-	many	TGTGCCAGCAGCCTCACTGGGGTTGTCAATGAGCAGTTCTTC	CASSLTGVVNEQFF
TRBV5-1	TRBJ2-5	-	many	TGCGCCAGCAGCTTGGGAGGCGGTGGAGGCCAAGAGACCCAGTACTTC	CASSLGGGGGQETQYF
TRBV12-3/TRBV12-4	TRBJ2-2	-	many	TGTGCCAGCAGTTTAGGGGGGGCCCGCATAGCCGGGGAGCTGTTTTTT	CASSLGGARIAGELFF